This paragraph reports one T cell receptor (beta chain). Its antigen is still unknown. The sample belongs to a study of T cell responses to AZD1222 COVID-19 vaccine. Clones were read by immunoSEQ multiplex PCR, and TCRdb kept only the in-frame ones, dropping some. The data hold about 89,000 clones, with around 91% observed a single time. The CDR3 loop spans 15 amino acids. The V segment lost 7 bases and the J segment 0 bases; nucleotides outside the gene matches: 5. Germline CDR1 reads LNHDA; CDR2 reads SQIVND (reference sequence). General observations from the study: Repertoires were obtained only post-peak T cell response. The study reported that nearly half of spike-specific TCRs target unmutated variant regions. Mostly white British, mostly female donors; authors suggested clonal diversity may be underestimated.

The sample here was peripheral blood, taken on day 0 of MenACWY control vaccination. The clonotype comes from an adult in good health. This chain connects TRBV19 to TRBJ2-2, with TRBD2 matching over 7 bases. CDR3 bases: TGTGCCAGTAAGGAGGGAGGGACGAACACCGGGGAGCTGTTTTTT. As protein: CASKEGGTNTGELFF.